Listed here is a single T cell receptor (beta chain). The data stem from a study of blood T cell repertoires in COVID-19. Across the whole study: From T cells, B-cell-depleted T cells, or PBMCs came the material, which was cDNA or gDNA.

The ends were cut back, 6 bases at V and 0 bases at J, with 6 bases in the middle. Germline V gene sequence: CDR1 SQVTM, CDR2 ANQGSEA. The CDR3 is 12 residues long. How the authors handled the data: The assay estimated nucleated cells by amplifying reference gene primers. The repertoire was sequenced with immunoSEQ multiplex PCR; TCRdb's copy has only in-frame clones and lacks some. V and J calls plus clone size are reproduced from that table; the DNA served to infer D and trimming. This table holds about 220,000 clones, around 90% found once. Participant age was roughly 18 to 100 years, and participants resided in roughly 25 US areas. Cohorts were determined from participant-reported clinical history.

The specimen sequenced was PBMCs or T cells enriched from blood (not recorded which). The TCR sequence derives from a woman aged 30 to 39 who had recovered from COVID-19. The V call is TRBV29-1, the J call TRBJ1-3; D is unresolved. The CDR3 bases are TGCAGCGTGCGGCGCTCTGGAAACACCATATATTTT. It specifies CSVRRSGNTIYF.